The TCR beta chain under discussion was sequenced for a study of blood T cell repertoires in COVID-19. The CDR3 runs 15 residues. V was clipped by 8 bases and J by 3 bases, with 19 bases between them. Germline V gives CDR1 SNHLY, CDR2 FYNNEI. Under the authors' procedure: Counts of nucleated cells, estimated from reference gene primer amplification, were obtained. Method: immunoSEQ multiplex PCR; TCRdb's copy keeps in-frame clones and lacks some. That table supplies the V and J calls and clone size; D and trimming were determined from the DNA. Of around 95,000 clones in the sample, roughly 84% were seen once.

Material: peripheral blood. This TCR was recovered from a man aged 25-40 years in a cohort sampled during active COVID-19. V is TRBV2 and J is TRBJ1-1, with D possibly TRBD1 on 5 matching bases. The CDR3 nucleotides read TGTGCCAGCTCCCTCACAGGATCCCTTTACACTGAAGCTTTCTTT. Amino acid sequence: CASSLTGSLYTEAFF.